Given below is one TCR beta chain in context. There is no known antigen for this receptor. Base qualities are missing; no much larger clone stands one base away. At diagnosis, tumor, uninvolved tumor-adjacent lung and peripheral blood were collected and then preserved as a mix of FFPE and fresh-frozen material. For TCR repertoire profiling, the blood samples were analyzed as peripheral blood mononuclear cells. The sample comes from a study of T cells in localized non-small cell lung cancer (dated by TCRdb to 2018 to 2020). Study-level background: T cell repertoires of 200 to 250 early-stage NSCLC patients were analyzed, with tumors being compared against uninvolved tumor-adjacent lungs. The cohort consisted of around 250 treatment-naive NSCLC patients whose localized lung tumors had been resected. Of the NSCLC patients, 129 were male and some 97 were female, and the mean age was around 70 years.

TCR beta CDR3 regions were sequenced from DNA using the immunoSEQ Assay. In the authors' own workflow: To compute T cell density, TCR beta template counts were normalized to usable DNA, which was estimated by amplifying housekeeping genes. Richness was estimated using the preseqR package, with extrapolation to 400,000 templates for PBMC samples and to 120,000 templates for tissue samples. Clonality was defined as one minus Pielou's evenness. Tissue-enriched TCRs were identified through differential abundance testing performed on productive amino-acid clonotypes, with a minimum total count of 5 and an alpha of 0.1. Repertoire overlap between compartments was quantified with the Jaccard Index and Morisita Overlap Index. GLIPH grouped TCR beta CDR3s together with public tetramer-defined viral CDR3s, and a viral motif had to include at least three viral sequences and also show V-gene enrichment. The table was pulled from immuneACCESS by TCRdb, which kept in-frame rearrangements only. Such tables lose some clones; where checked, under half of the loss comes from unresolved V genes, and the rest has no known cause. V, J and clone size derive from that table, while D and trimming were established from the DNA sequence. The sample contains approximately 41,000 clones, around nine tenths of them found a single time. The ten largest clonotypes hold over 9.5% of the sample.

Per the germline V gene, SGHVS is the CDR1 and FNYEAQ is the CDR2. V is cut by 2 bases and J by 2 bases, and the space between the germline ends is 11 bases. CDR3 length: 15 amino acids, cysteine to phenylalanine. The kept DNA is CDR3 alone, 45 bases in frame from the first base. The investigation overall reported the following: Of the top 100 tumor clones, a median of roughly 57 were detected in paired uninvolved adjacent lung; approximately 28 were also among that lung's top 100. Multi-region tumor sequencing was not performed, so intratumor heterogeneity could not be excluded. Because the study design was exploratory, TCR variables were selected using unadjusted p-values without false-discovery rate correction. The highest T cell clonality was observed in uninvolved tumor-adjacent lung, where clonality exceeded that of tumor, suggesting that antigenic responses were more focused in uninvolved tumor-adjacent lung. Higher T cell density in blood was associated with longer overall survival, whereas higher clonality in adjacent lung was associated with shorter survival.

The clonotype was recovered from a woman aged 40-69 years with stage II lung adenocarcinoma. The V and J genes are TRBV7-6 and TRBJ2-3; a weak D assignment points to TRBD2 (6 bases agree). This specimen consisted of PBMCs, obtained before any cancer treatment. The DNA reads TGTGCCAGCAGCTTACGAACGGGGGACACAGATACGCAGTATTTT. Its protein reads: CASSLRTGDTDTQYF. The CDR3 plus the reference TRBV7-6 and TRBJ2-3 genes for the other parts give the full variable domain: GAGVSQSPRYKVTKRGQDVALRCDPISGHVSLYWYRQALGQGPEFLTYFNYEAQQDKSGLPNDRFSAERPEGSISTLTIQRTEQRDSAMYRCASSLRTGDTDTQYFGPGTRLTVL.